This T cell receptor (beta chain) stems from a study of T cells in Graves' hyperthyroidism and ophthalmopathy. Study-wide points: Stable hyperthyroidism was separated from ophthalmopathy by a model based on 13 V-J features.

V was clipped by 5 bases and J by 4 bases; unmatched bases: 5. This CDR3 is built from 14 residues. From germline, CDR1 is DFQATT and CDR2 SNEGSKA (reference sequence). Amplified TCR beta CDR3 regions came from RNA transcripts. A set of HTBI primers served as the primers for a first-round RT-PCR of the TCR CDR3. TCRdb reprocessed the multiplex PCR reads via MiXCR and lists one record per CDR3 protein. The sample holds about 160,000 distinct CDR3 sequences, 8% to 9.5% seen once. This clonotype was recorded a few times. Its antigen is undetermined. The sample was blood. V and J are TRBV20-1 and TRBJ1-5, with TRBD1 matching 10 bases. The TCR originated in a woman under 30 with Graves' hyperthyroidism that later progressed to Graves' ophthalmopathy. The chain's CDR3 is CSAVGQGNNQPQHF. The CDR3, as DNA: TGCAGTGCTGTGGGACAGGGGAATAATCAGCCCCAGCATTTT.